This record looks at one T cell receptor (beta chain) sequence and its context. Other DNA sequences of this sample code for an identical CDR3. This entry comes from a study of shared clonotypes between healthy human individuals. The authors ran the assay at deep level. The method was immunoSEQ multiplex PCR; TCRdb's version includes in-frame clones alone and lacks a portion of them. The sample includes roughly 1,500,000 clones, roughly 98% of them seen just once. The length of the CDR3 is 13 residues. Germline CDR1 SGDLS, CDR2 YYNGEE. Trimming removed 0 bases at V and 5 bases at J, with 8 bases between.

The TCR originated in a man younger than 45 in good health. Sequenced material: naive CD4+ T cells sorted from blood. Regarding subset: CD45RA+ positively selected. This sequence joins TRBV9 and TRBJ2-5, with no clear D. The CDR3 nucleotides are TGTGCCAGCAGCGTAGCTCCCAGGGAGACCCAGTACTTC. It translates to CASSVAPRETQYF.